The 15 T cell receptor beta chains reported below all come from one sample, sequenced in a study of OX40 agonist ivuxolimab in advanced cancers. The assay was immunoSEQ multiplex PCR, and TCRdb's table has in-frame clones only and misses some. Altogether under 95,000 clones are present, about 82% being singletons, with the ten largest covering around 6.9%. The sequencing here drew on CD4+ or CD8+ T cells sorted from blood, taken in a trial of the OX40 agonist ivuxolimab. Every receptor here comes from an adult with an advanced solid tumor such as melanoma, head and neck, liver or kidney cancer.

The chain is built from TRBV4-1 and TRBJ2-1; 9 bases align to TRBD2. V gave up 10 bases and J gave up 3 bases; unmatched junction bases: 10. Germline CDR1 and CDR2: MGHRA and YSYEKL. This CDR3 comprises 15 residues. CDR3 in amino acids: CATTAGGGFYNEQFF. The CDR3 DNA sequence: TGCGCCACCACAGCGGGGGGTGGTTTCTACAATGAGCAGTTCTTC.

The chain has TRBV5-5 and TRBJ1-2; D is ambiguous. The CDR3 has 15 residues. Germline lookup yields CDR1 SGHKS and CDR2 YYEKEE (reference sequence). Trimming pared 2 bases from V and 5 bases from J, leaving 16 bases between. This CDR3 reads CASSLTQDVGYGYTF. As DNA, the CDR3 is TGTGCCAGCAGCTTAACTCAAGATGTTGGGTATGGCTACACCTTC.

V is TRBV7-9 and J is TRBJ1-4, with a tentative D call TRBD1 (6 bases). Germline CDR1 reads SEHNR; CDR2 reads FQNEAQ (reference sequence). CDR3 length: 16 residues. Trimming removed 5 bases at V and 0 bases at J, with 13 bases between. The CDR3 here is CASSLRQVSTNEKLFF. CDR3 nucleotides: TGTGCCAGCAGCCTCCGACAGGTTTCAACTAATGAAAAACTGTTTTTT.

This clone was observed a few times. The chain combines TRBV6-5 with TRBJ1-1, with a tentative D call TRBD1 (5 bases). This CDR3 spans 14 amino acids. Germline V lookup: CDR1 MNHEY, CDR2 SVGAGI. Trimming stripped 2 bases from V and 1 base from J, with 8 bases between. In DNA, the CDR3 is TGTGCCAGCAGTTACAGGCAGGGGAACACTGAAGCTTTCTTT. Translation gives CASSYRQGNTEAFF.

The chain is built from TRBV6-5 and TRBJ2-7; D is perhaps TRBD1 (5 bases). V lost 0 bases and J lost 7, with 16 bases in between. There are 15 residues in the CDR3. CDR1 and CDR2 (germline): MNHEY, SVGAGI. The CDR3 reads CASSYSQGGAREQYF. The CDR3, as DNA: TGTGCCAGCAGTTACTCGCAGGGTGGAGCGAGGGAGCAGTACTTC.

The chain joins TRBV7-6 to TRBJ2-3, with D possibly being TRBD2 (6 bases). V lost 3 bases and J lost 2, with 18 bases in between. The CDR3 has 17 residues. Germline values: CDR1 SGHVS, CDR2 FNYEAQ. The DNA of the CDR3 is TGTGCCAGCAGCTTGGGTAGAGGTACTAGCCCCACAGATACGCAGTATTTT. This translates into CASSLGRGTSPTDTQYF.

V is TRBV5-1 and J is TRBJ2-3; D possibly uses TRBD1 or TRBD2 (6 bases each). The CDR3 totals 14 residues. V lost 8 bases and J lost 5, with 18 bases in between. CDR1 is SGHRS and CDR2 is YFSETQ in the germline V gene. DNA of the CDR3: TGCGCCAGTAAGGACAGCTTGGGGGGAGATACGCAGTATTTT. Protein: CASKDSLGGDTQYF.

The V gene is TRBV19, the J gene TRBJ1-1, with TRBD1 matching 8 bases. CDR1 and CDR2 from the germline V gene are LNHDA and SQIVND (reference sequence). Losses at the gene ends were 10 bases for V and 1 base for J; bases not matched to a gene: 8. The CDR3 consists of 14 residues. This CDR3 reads CATKDRERNTEAFF. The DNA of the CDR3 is TGTGCCACCAAGGACAGGGAGAGGAACACTGAAGCTTTCTTT.

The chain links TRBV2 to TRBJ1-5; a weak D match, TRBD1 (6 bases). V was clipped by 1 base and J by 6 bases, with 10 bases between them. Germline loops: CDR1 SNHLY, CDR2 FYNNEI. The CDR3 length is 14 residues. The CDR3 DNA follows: TGTGCCAGCAGTGAAGGCAGGGGCGGTCAGCCCCAGCATTTT. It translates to CASSEGRGGQPQHF.

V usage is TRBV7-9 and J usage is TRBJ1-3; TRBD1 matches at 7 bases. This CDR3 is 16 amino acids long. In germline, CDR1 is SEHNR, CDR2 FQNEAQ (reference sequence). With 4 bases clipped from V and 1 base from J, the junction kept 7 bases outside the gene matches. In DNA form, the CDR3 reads TGTGCCAGCAGCTGGGCCCTGACAGGGTCTGGAAACACCATATATTTT. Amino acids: CASSWALTGSGNTIYF.

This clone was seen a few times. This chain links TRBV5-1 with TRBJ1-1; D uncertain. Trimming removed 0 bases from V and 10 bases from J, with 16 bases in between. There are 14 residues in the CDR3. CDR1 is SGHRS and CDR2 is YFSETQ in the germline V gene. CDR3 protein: CASSLVDRQSGAFF. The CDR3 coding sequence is TGCGCCAGCAGCTTGGTTGACCGTCAGTCGGGAGCTTTCTTT.

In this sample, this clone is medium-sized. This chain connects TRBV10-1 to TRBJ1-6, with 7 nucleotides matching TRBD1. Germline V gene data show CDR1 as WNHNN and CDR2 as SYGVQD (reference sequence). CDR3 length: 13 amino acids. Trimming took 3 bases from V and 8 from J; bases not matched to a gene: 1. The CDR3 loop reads CASSDRGDSPLHF. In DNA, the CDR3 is TGCGCCAGCAGTGACAGGGGGGATTCACCCCTCCACTTT.

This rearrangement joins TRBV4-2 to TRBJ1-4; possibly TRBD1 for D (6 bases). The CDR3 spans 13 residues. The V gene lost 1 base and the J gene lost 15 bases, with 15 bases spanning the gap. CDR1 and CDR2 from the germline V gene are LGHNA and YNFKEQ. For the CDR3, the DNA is TGTGCCAGCAGCCAAGTGTCCCCGGGACATTTGTTTTTT. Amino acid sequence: CASSQVSPGHLFF.

This CDR3 reads CASTYTGTDGYTF. The CDR3 nucleotides read TGCGCCAGCACTTATACGGGGACAGACGGCTACACCTTC. V is TRBV5-1 and J is TRBJ1-2, with 7 nucleotides matching TRBD1. The CDR3 loop spans 13 amino acids. Trimming at V came to 6 bases and at J to 8 bases, leaving 10 bases not matched to a gene. Germline CDR1 is SGHRS and CDR2 is YFSETQ.

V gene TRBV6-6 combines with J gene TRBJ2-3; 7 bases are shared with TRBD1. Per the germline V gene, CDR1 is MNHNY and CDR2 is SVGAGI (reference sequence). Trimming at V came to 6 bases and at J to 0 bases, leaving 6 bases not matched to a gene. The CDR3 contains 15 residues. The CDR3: CASSGQDPSTDTQYF. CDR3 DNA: TGTGCCAGCAGCGGACAGGACCCTAGCACAGATACGCAGTATTTT.